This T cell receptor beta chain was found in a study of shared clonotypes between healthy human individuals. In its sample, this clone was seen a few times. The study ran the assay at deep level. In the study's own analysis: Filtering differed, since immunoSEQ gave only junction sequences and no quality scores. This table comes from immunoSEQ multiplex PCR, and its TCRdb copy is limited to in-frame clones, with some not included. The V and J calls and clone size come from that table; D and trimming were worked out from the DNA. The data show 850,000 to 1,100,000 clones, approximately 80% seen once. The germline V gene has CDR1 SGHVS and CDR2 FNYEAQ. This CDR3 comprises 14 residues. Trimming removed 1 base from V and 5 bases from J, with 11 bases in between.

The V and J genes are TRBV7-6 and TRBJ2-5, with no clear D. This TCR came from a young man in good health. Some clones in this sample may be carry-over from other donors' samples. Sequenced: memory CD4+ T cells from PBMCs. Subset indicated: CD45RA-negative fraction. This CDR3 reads CASSLGGVWETQYF. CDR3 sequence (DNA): TGTGCCAGCAGCTTAGGTGGGGTGTGGGAGACCCAGTACTTC.